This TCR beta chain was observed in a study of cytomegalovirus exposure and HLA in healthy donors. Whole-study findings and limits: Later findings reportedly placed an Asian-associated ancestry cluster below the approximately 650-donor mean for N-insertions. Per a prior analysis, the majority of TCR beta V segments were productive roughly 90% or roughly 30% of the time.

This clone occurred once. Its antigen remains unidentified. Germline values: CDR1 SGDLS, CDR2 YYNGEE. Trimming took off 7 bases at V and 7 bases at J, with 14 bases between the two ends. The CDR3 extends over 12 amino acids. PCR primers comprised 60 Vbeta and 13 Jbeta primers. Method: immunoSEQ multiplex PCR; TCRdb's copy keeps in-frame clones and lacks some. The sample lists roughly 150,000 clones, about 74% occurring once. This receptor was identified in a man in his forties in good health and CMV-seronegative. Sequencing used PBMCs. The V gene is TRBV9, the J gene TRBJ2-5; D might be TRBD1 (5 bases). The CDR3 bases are TGTGCCAGCTTCACAAGTCAGGGGACCCAGTACTTC. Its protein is CASFTSQGTQYF. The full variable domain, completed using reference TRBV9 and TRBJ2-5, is DSGVTQTPKHLITATGQRVTLRCSPRSGDLSVYWYQQSLDQGLQFLIQYYNGEERAKGNILERFSAQQFPDLHSELNLSSLELGDSALYFCASFTSQGTQYFGPGTRLLVL.